The 23 T cell receptor beta chains reported below all come from one sample, sequenced in a study of CD8 T cells in ankylosing spondylitis. TCRdb passed the 5' RACE reads through MiXCR, listing each CDR3 protein once. The table includes 500,000 or so distinct CDR3 sequences, approximately 5% detected once. Antigens for these TCRs are unknown. Study conclusions and caveats: Ankylosing spondylitis blood appeared to carry a characteristic TCR beta motif of roughly 8 highly homologous variants.

The specimen was blood, either unsorted or a sorted T cell fraction (not recorded which). These receptors originate from a male donor with ankylosing spondylitis.

This clonotype was seen ten or more times. The rearrangement joins TRBV7-2 to TRBJ2-5; 8 bases are shared with TRBD2. Per the germline V gene, CDR1 is SGHTA and CDR2 is FQGNSA. The CDR3 is 16 residues long. The trim removed 2 bases at V and 5 bases at J, leaving 10 bases unmatched. CDR3 DNA sequence: TGTGCCAGCAGCTTAAATCGACGGGGGGGCCTGGAGACCCAGTACTTC. Translating it yields CASSLNRRGGLETQYF.

This clonotype was observed many times. The DNA of the CDR3 is TGCAGTGCTAGATTTGGGAATCGACTCGCTAATGAAAAACTGTTTTTT. It encodes CSARFGNRLANEKLFF. The gene calls are TRBV20-1 and TRBJ1-4; no firm D call. Trimming stripped 2 bases from V and 3 bases from J, with 16 bases between. Germline lookup yields CDR1 DFQATT and CDR2 SNEGSKA (reference sequence). The CDR3 has 16 amino acids.

At least ten counts were recorded for this clonotype. This chain joins TRBV5-1 and TRBJ1-2; D is unresolved. CDR1 is SGHRS and CDR2 is YFSETQ in the germline V gene. Trimming shortened V by 4 bases and J by 2 bases, and 9 bases separated the two germline ends. The CDR3 runs to 13 residues. The CDR3 sequence is CASSPRRNYGYTF. In DNA, the CDR3 is TGCGCCAGCAGCCCCCGGAGGAACTATGGCTACACCTTC.

This clonotype appeared many times. The rearrangement joins TRBV12-3 or TRBV12-4 to TRBJ1-1; no clear D. V lost 5 bases and J lost 0, with 10 bases in between. This CDR3 spans 14 amino acids. The CDR3 bases are TGTGCCAGCAGTCGGCCCCTGCTGAACACTGAAGCTTTCTTT. Translation: CASSRPLLNTEAFF.

This clonotype was counted many times. The chain has TRBV27 and TRBJ2-1, with 10 bases lining up with TRBD2. The CDR3 length is 17 residues. Trimming took 1 base from V and 5 from J; bases not matched to a gene: 8. In germline, CDR1 is MNHEY, CDR2 SMNVEV (reference sequence). CDR3 protein: CASSLLALAGAHNEQFF. In nucleotides, the CDR3 is TGTGCCAGCAGTTTATTGGCTCTAGCGGGAGCCCACAATGAGCAGTTCTTC.

The rearrangement links TRBV19 to TRBJ2-2; possibly TRBD1 or TRBD2 for D (5 bases each). Trimming left V 2 bases short and J 1 base short, with 11 bases between. The CDR3 is 16 amino acids. The V gene's germline CDR1 is LNHDA and CDR2 SQIVND (reference sequence). CDR3 nucleotide sequence: TGTGCCAGTAGTATATGGGGGTACGAGAACACCGGGGAGCTGTTTTTT. Its protein product is CASSIWGYENTGELFF. Full variable domain (outside the CDR3, taken from reference TRBV19 and TRBJ2-2): DGGITQSPKYLFRKEGQNVTLSCEQNLNHDAMYWYRQDPGQGLRLIYYSQIVNDFQKGDIAEGYSVSREKKESFPLTVTSAQKNPTAFYLCASSIWGYENTGELFFGEGSRLTVL.

This clonotype has at least ten counts. This chain uses TRBV18 with TRBJ2-7; 10 bases match TRBD1. The CDR3 runs 15 residues. The ends lost 0 bases at V and 2 bases at J; junction bases unmatched: 1. Germline assignment: CDR1 KGHSH and CDR2 LQKENI. The CDR3 DNA reads TGTGCCAGCTCACCACCAGGACAGGGGGCCTACGAGCAGTACTTC. This translates into CASSPPGQGAYEQYF.

This clonotype was counted ten times or more. The chain combines TRBV14 with TRBJ2-1, with 7 bases that match TRBD2. The V segment lost 10 bases and the J segment 0 bases; nucleotides outside the gene matches: 12. Germline V gene sequence: CDR1 SGHDN, CDR2 FVKESK. The CDR3 runs 16 residues. The CDR3 DNA reads TGTGCCACACCGAAGGCCGGGACTAACTCCTACAATGAGCAGTTCTTC. Translation: CATPKAGTNSYNEQFF.

This clonotype was seen a few times. V usage is TRBV4-1 and J usage is TRBJ2-2, with a weak D call TRBD2 (5 bases). V lost 3 bases, J lost 4 bases, and 9 bases lay in between. This CDR3 has 14 amino acids. In germline, CDR1 is MGHRA, CDR2 YSYEKL. CDR3 coding DNA: TGCGCCAGCAGCCATTTGGGGAGCACCGGGGAGCTGTTTTTT. This codes for CASSHLGSTGELFF.

This clonotype was counted ten times or more. The genes are TRBV20-1 and TRBJ1-6; 8 bases match TRBD1. The germline CDR1 and CDR2 sequences are DFQATT and SNEGSKA (reference sequence). With V trimmed by 3 bases and J by 9 bases, 4 bases remained unmatched. The CDR3 spans 13 residues. The CDR3 DNA sequence: TGCAGTGCTAGCGGACAGGGAAGTTCACCCCTCCACTTT. It translates to CSASGQGSSPLHF.

In this sample, this clonotype turned up many times. The J gene is TRBJ1-5, the V gene TRBV6-5; D uncertain. CDR1 and CDR2 from the germline V gene are MNHEY and SVGAGI. This CDR3 has 15 amino acids. The V end lost 0 bases, the J end lost 0 bases, and 6 bases lay between the germline ends. The CDR3 here is CASSYSGYSNQPQHF. CDR3 coding DNA: TGTGCCAGCAGTTACTCAGGTTATAGCAATCAGCCCCAGCATTTT.

In this sample, this clonotype turned up many times. V usage is TRBV7-9 and J usage is TRBJ1-6; D gene ambiguous. This CDR3 has 11 amino acids. Germline CDR1 and CDR2: SEHNR and FQNEAQ (reference sequence). Trimming removed 8 bases from V and 13 bases from J, with 12 bases in between. This CDR3 is CASSEGFPLHF. The CDR3 coding sequence is TGTGCCAGCTCAGAAGGATTTCCCCTCCACTTT. Together with reference TRBV7-9 and TRBJ1-6, the CDR3 gives the full variable domain: DTGVSQNPRHKITKRGQNVTFRCDPISEHNRLYWYRQTLGQGPEFLTYFQNEAQLEKSRLLSDRFSAERPKGSFSTLEIQRTEQGDSAMYLCASSEGFPLHFGNGTRLTVT.

Many counts were recorded for this clonotype. The chain has TRBV20-1 and TRBJ2-1; D gene uncertain. CDR3 length: 12 amino acids. Trimming stripped 6 bases from V and 12 bases from J, with 18 bases between. Germline values: CDR1 DFQATT, CDR2 SNEGSKA (reference sequence). CDR3 loop: CSAKISNIGQFF. CDR3 sequence (DNA): TGCAGTGCAAAAATCTCAAACATTGGGCAGTTCTTC.

This clonotype was detected many times. The J gene is TRBJ1-5, the V gene TRBV7-9; TRBD1 might be the D (6 bases). The CDR3 is 17 amino acids. The germline gives CDR1 SEHNR, CDR2 FQNEAQ (reference sequence). The germline V and J ends were trimmed by 1 base and 3 bases, with 16 bases remaining between them. CDR3 protein: CASSLVGLGGINQPQHF. DNA for the CDR3: TGTGCCAGCAGCTTAGTGGGTTTAGGGGGGATCAATCAGCCCCAGCATTTT.

This clonotype was counted ten times or more. V and J are TRBV20-1 and TRBJ2-1, with 7 bases matching TRBD2. With 6 bases clipped from V and 6 bases from J, the junction kept 14 bases outside the gene matches. CDR1 DFQATT and CDR2 SNEGSKA come from the germline V gene (reference sequence). The CDR3 sequence is 15 residues long. The CDR3 nucleotides are TGCAGTGCCCTTGGGGGGAGGGTCTTCCTCAATGAGCAGTTCTTC. Protein product: CSALGGRVFLNEQFF.

Only a few counts were recorded for this clonotype. The chain uses TRBV6-2 or TRBV6-3 and TRBJ2-3; tentatively, D is TRBD2 (5 bases). Germline V gives CDR1 MNHEY, CDR2 SVGEGT. The CDR3 consists of 19 residues. V was clipped by 0 bases and J by 0 bases, with 19 bases between them. The CDR3 region is CASSYSGSAKSHSTDTQYF. CDR3 nucleotide sequence: TGTGCCAGCAGTTACTCTGGTAGCGCCAAGAGCCATAGCACAGATACGCAGTATTTT.

This clonotype was counted ten times or more. This rearrangement joins TRBV20-1 to TRBJ1-5, with a possible D match to TRBD1 (5 bases). Germline V lookup: CDR1 DFQATT, CDR2 SNEGSKA (reference sequence). This CDR3 region has 13 residues. V lost 3 bases and J lost 5, with 11 bases in between. The CDR3 coding sequence is TGCAGTGCTAGCGCAGGGACGGATCAGCCCCAGCATTTT. Translation: CSASAGTDQPQHF.

In its sample, this clonotype was seen many times. This chain uses TRBV5-1 with TRBJ1-2; weak D call: TRBD1 (5 bases). V was shortened by 2 bases and J by 3 bases, with 11 bases between the two germline ends. The CDR3 is made up of 14 amino acids. Germline CDR1 is SGHRS and CDR2 is YFSETQ. CDR3 DNA sequence: TGCGCCAGCAGCTTAGATTGGGGGTACTATGGCTACACCTTC. It codes for CASSLDWGYYGYTF.

This clonotype was observed many times. V is TRBV18 and J is TRBJ2-7; no clear D gene. The length of the CDR3 is 14 residues. The germline V gene has CDR1 KGHSH and CDR2 LQKENI. Trimming removed 6 bases at V and 2 bases at J, with 14 bases between. Here the CDR3 reads CASSPTTVTYEQYF. CDR3 DNA: TGTGCCAGCTCCCCAACCACGGTCACCTACGAGCAGTACTTC.

This clonotype was found many times. V is TRBV3-1 and J is TRBJ1-6; D is ambiguous. V gave up 4 bases and J gave up 8 bases, with 6 bases separating them. The CDR3 runs 12 residues. Germline CDR1 reads LGHDT; CDR2 reads YNNKEL (reference sequence). The CDR3 DNA is TGTGCCAGCAGCCGAGCTGATTCACCCCTCCACTTT. As protein: CASSRADSPLHF.

Regarding this clonotype: A much bigger clone sits one base away, suggesting this may be a read error. This sequence joins TRBV10-3 and TRBJ1-2, with D hard to call. Deletions cut 3 bases from V and 8 bases from J, with 10 bases between. In germline, CDR1 is ENHRY, CDR2 SYGVKD. This CDR3 is 12 amino acids long. The CDR3 here is CAISDAIAGYTF. For the CDR3, the DNA is TGTGCCATCAGTGACGCAATCGCAGGCTACACCTTC.

The CDR3 DNA reads as TGTGCCAGCAGTTGGGACACCCGGAGGCCCAATGAGCAGTTCTTC. Encoded protein: CASSWDTRRPNEQFF. V gene TRBV6-5 combines with J gene TRBJ2-1; D might be TRBD1 (6 bases). The CDR3 has 15 amino acids. The V gene's germline CDR1 is MNHEY and CDR2 SVGAGI. V lost 4 bases and J 6 bases, leaving 16 bases between the germline ends.

This clonotype showed up many times. The rearrangement joins TRBV10-3 to TRBJ2-5, with D possibly matching TRBD1 (6 bases). The CDR3 runs 16 residues. CDR1 and CDR2 from the germline V gene are ENHRY and SYGVKD. Trimming took 3 bases from V and 5 from J, leaving 19 bases between them. The DNA of the CDR3 is TGTGCCATCAGTGATTCGCTGAACAGGGCAGGGGAGACCCAGTACTTC. Translation gives CAISDSLNRAGETQYF.